This is a list of T cell receptor beta chains from one sample in a study of OX40 agonist ivuxolimab in advanced cancers. Profiled with immunoSEQ multiplex PCR; TCRdb holds only in-frame clones, not every one. This sample has under 80,000 clones, with 85% to 90% found just once. The sample here was CD4+ or CD8+ T cells sorted from blood, taken in a trial of the OX40 agonist ivuxolimab. These receptors were obtained from an adult with an advanced solid tumor such as melanoma, head and neck, liver or kidney cancer. CDR3s include the opening cysteine and the closing phenylalanine or tryptophan. Fields, in order: V gene, J gene, D gene, clone size, CDR3 protein, CDR3 DNA. D genes are given only for firm matches. Expanded clones get a size class; other rows say once, few or many, or leave the size out.

V gene: TRBV28; J gene: TRBJ1-2; D gene: .; clone size: .; CDR3 protein: CASTQTGFAYGYTF; CDR3 DNA: TGTGCCAGCACCCAGACAGGTTTTGCCTATGGCTACACCTTC
V gene: TRBV11-3; J gene: TRBJ1-1; D gene: .; clone size: .; CDR3 protein: CASSPGGMNTEAFF; CDR3 DNA: TGTGCCAGCAGCCCCGGCGGCATGAACACTGAAGCTTTCTTT
V gene: TRBV30; J gene: TRBJ1-5; D gene: TRBD1; clone size: .; CDR3 protein: CAWSVSPGTAGQPQHF; CDR3 DNA: TGTGCCTGGAGTGTCTCCCCAGGGACAGCCGGTCAGCCCCAGCATTTT
V gene: TRBV7-6; J gene: TRBJ2-7; D gene: .; clone size: .; CDR3 protein: CASSLGSHEQYF; CDR3 DNA: TGTGCCAGCAGCTTAGGCAGCCACGAGCAGTACTTC
V gene: TRBV5-1; J gene: TRBJ1-2; D gene: .; clone size: once; CDR3 protein: CASSGGPKLGYTF; CDR3 DNA: TGCGCCAGCAGCGGGGGGCCCAAGCTTGGCTACACCTTC
V gene: TRBV19; J gene: TRBJ2-7; D gene: .; clone size: once; CDR3 protein: CASSHDTAYEQYF; CDR3 DNA: TGTGCCAGTAGTCACGACACCGCCTACGAGCAGTACTTC
V gene: TRBV2; J gene: TRBJ1-5; D gene: .; clone size: .; CDR3 protein: CASTRMADNQPQHF; CDR3 DNA: TGTGCCAGCACTAGGATGGCAGACAATCAGCCCCAGCATTTT
V gene: TRBV28; J gene: TRBJ1-1; D gene: .; clone size: .; CDR3 protein: CASSSGLFKGFF; CDR3 DNA: TGTGCCAGCAGTTCGGGACTGTTCAAGGGTTTCTTT
V gene: TRBV2; J gene: TRBJ1-3; D gene: .; clone size: .; CDR3 protein: CASSALGAGLPSGTGNTIYF; CDR3 DNA: TGTGCCAGCAGTGCCCTAGGCGCAGGGTTACCGTCGGGCACTGGAAACACCATATATTTT
V gene: TRBV30; J gene: TRBJ1-4; D gene: .; clone size: .; CDR3 protein: CAWSGRTGEKLFF; CDR3 DNA: TGTGCCTGGAGTGGGCGGACCGGTGAAAAACTGTTTTTT